The clone carrying this TCR beta chain occurred many times. Its antigen is undetermined. Original processing notes: It was from CDR3 differences across clinicopathological groups that a distant-metastasis classifier for papillary thyroid cancer was built. MiXCR reprocessed the PCR reads for TCRdb. What appears here as the V and J calls and clone size reflects TCRdb's work, not the paper's. This sample has 50,000 to 60,000 clones, with approximately 15% found just once. The data originate from a study of metastatic and nonmetastatic thyroid tumors. Across the whole study: A comparison of repertoires was made across blood and tumor or nodule tissue from malignant and benign thyroid patients.

No patient had received any treatment before thyroid surgery. Regarding the study as a whole: Reported TCR beta diversity, measured in blood and tumor, was significantly higher for malignant thyroid tumors than for benign nodules.

The material sequenced was blood. This receptor was taken from a female donor with papillary thyroid cancer or a benign thyroid nodule (not recorded which). Some clones in this sample may be carry-over from other donors' samples.

DNA of the CDR3: TGTGCCAGCAGTGACTCGTCCGAGACTAGCGGATATTCTACCTACGAGCAGTACTTC. Protein sequence: CASSDSSETSGYSTYEQYF. The chain couples TRBV6-4 to TRBJ2-7; 9 positions agree with TRBD2. CDR3 length: 19 residues. The germline V gene encodes CDR1 MRHNA and CDR2 SNTAGT. V lost 0 bases to trimming and J lost 2 bases; unmatched junction nucleotides: 14.